Below are 30 T cell receptor beta chains sequenced from a single sample in a study of blood T cell repertoires in COVID-19. TCRdb's copy holds only in-frame clones and misses some; the assay was immunoSEQ multiplex PCR. The repertoire holds 200,000 to 250,000 clones, with roughly 90% as singletons. The specimen sequenced was peripheral blood. All receptors come from a man in his 60s who had recovered from COVID-19.

Concerning this clone itself: At one of its ends the junction is not consistent with the germline gene, which may arise from a read error. The CDR3 bases are TGTGCCATCCCGGGACTAGAGTCGGCGCTCTTC. It encodes CAIPGLESALF. The chain carries TRBV2 and TRBJ2-1, with 8 bases fitting TRBD2. Looked up from germline, CDR1 is SNHLY and CDR2 is FYNNEI. This CDR3 is built from 11 residues.

The chain has TRBV27 and TRBJ1-2, with 7 bases that match TRBD1. The CDR3 is made up of 15 amino acids. Losses at the gene ends were 3 bases for V and 7 bases for J; bases not matched to a gene: 11. Germline V gene sequence: CDR1 MNHEY, CDR2 SMNVEV (reference sequence). Written as DNA, the CDR3 is TGTGCCAGCAGTTTCTCCCGGACAGGTAGCGGTGGCTACACCTTC. Protein: CASSFSRTGSGGYTF.

The V call is TRBV7-3, the J call TRBJ2-3; TRBD1 is a possible D gene (6 bases). The CDR3 runs to 14 residues. CDR1 is SGHTA, CDR2 FQGTGA, per germline. V dropped 5 bases and J dropped 0 bases, with 9 bases sitting between them. CDR3 sequence: CASSPQGSTDTQYF. In DNA, the CDR3 is TGTGCCAGCAGCCCGCAGGGGAGCACAGATACGCAGTATTTT.

Only one count was recorded for this clone. This chain joins TRBV28 and TRBJ1-4; tentative D call: TRBD1 (5 bases). This CDR3 is built from 13 residues. V shed 11 bases and J shed 4 bases, with 14 bases lying between them. Germline CDR1 is MDHEN and CDR2 is SYDVKM. CDR3 loop: CAGQGWGNEKLFF. In DNA form, the CDR3 reads TGTGCCGGGCAGGGTTGGGGTAATGAAAAACTGTTTTTT.

In DNA, the CDR3 is TGTGCCATCAGTGAGTCTGACAGCCGCAATCAGCCCCAGCATTTT. This translates into CAISESDSRNQPQHF. The rearrangement joins TRBV10-3 to TRBJ1-5; TRBD1 is a possible D gene (5 bases). Looked up from germline, CDR1 is ENHRY and CDR2 is SYGVKD. The CDR3 spans 15 residues. V shed 0 bases and J shed 2 bases, with 8 bases lying between them.

The genes are TRBV27 and TRBJ2-3; TRBD2 agrees at 9 bases. Looked up from germline, CDR1 is MNHEY and CDR2 is SMNVEV (reference sequence). The CDR3 contains 13 residues. The junction had 7 bases not matched to a gene; V was cut back by 5 bases and J by 10 bases. The CDR3 sequence: CASSASLAGPQYF. The CDR3 nucleotides are TGTGCCAGCAGTGCCTCGCTAGCGGGGCCGCAGTATTTT.

The chain recombines TRBV29-1 with TRBJ1-1; no clear D gene. CDR1 and CDR2 from the germline V gene are SQVTM and ANQGSEA. The length of the CDR3 is 11 residues. Trimming shortened V by 3 bases and J by 6 bases, and 8 bases separated the two germline ends. DNA for the CDR3: TGCAGCGTTGAGGGGAGTCCTGAAGCTTTCTTT. Protein sequence: CSVEGSPEAFF.

This chain's CDR3 is CASSYSPGSEQYF. The CDR3 DNA is TGTGCCAGCAGTTACTCGCCGGGGTCCGAGCAGTACTTC. V gene TRBV6-5 combines with J gene TRBJ2-7, with a tentative D call TRBD2 (5 bases). The CDR3 length is 13 residues. CDR1 MNHEY and CDR2 SVGAGI come from the germline V gene. V dropped 0 bases and J dropped 6 bases, with 9 bases sitting between them.

This chain joins TRBV28 and TRBJ2-5; possible D gene TRBD2, 5 bases. The length of the CDR3 is 15 residues. The V end lost 6 bases, the J end lost 5 bases, and 19 bases lay between the germline ends. The germline CDR1 and CDR2 sequences are MDHEN and SYDVKM. The chain's CDR3 is CASRRALRDGETQYF. The CDR3 bases are TGTGCCAGCAGGCGGGCCCTCAGAGATGGCGAGACCCAGTACTTC.

The chain has TRBV6-1 and TRBJ1-1, with D tentatively TRBD1 (6 bases). CDR1 is MNHNS, CDR2 SASEGT, per germline. Trimming stripped 3 bases from V and 4 bases from J, with 15 bases between. This CDR3 contains 15 residues. CDR3 in amino acids: CASSESGGRGTEAFF. In DNA, the CDR3 is TGTGCCAGCAGTGAGTCGGGGGGGCGGGGCACTGAAGCTTTCTTT.

The chain recombines TRBV5-1 with TRBJ2-3, with 8 bases that match TRBD2. The germline CDR1 and CDR2 sequences are SGHRS and YFSETQ. The V and J ends lost 0 bases and 1 base, in that order; junction bases with no gene match: 13. This CDR3 comprises 19 residues. The CDR3 region has the DNA TGCGCCAGCAGCTTGGGGCTAGCGGCCTCCGGGAGGGGCACAGATACGCAGTATTTT. Translated, it gives CASSLGLAASGRGTDTQYF. Drawing the rest from reference TRBV5-1 and TRBJ2-3, the complete variable domain is KAGVTQTPRYLIKTRGQQVTLSCSPISGHRSVSWYQQTPGQGLQFLFEYFSETQRNKGNFPGRFSGRQFSNSRSEMNVSTLELGDSALYLCASSLGLAASGRGTDTQYFGPGTRLTVL.

The chain carries TRBV4-2 and TRBJ2-7; 13 nucleotides line up with TRBD2. Germline V gene data show CDR1 as LGHNA and CDR2 as YNFKEQ. The ends lost 3 bases at V and 3 bases at J; junction bases unmatched: 2. This CDR3 comprises 15 residues. CDR3 sequence (DNA): TGTGCCAGCAGCCAGACTAGCGGGAGGAGCTACGAGCAGTACTTC. Encoded protein: CASSQTSGRSYEQYF.

The chain links TRBV7-8 to TRBJ1-3; 8 nucleotides match TRBD1. Germline CDR1 SGHVS, CDR2 FQNEAQ. V was clipped by 3 bases and J by 4 bases; unmatched bases: 2. The CDR3 runs 14 residues. This CDR3 reads CASSFRGQGNTIYF. Written as DNA, the CDR3 is TGTGCCAGCAGCTTCAGGGGGCAGGGAAACACCATATATTTT.

The gene calls are TRBV20-1 and TRBJ1-2, with TRBD1 as a possible D gene (5 bases). V was pared by 3 bases and J by 10 bases, with 15 bases between. This CDR3 comprises 12 residues. From germline, CDR1 is DFQATT and CDR2 SNEGSKA (reference sequence). CDR3 nucleotides: TGCAGTGCTAGTCAGGGACTGAACCACTACACCTTC. Translating it yields CSASQGLNHYTF.

The V call is TRBV11-2, the J call TRBJ2-3, with D perhaps TRBD2 (7 bases). Per germline, CDR1 SGHAT and CDR2 FQNNGV. V was clipped by 5 bases and J by 0 bases, with 21 bases between them. There are 18 residues in the CDR3. CDR3 amino acids: CASSEGGFLAASTDTQYF. DNA of the CDR3: TGTGCCAGCAGCGAGGGGGGTTTTCTAGCGGCTAGCACAGATACGCAGTATTTT.

The chain joins TRBV29-1 to TRBJ2-5, with unresolved D. Trimming removed 0 bases at V and 2 bases at J, with 13 bases between. CDR1 is SQVTM, CDR2 ANQGSEA, per germline. There are 15 residues in the CDR3. CDR3 sequence reads: CSVEDPKASQETQYF. The CDR3 coding sequence is TGCAGCGTTGAAGATCCAAAAGCGTCTCAAGAGACCCAGTACTTC.

V is TRBV10-3 and J is TRBJ2-7; D call uncertain. CDR3 length equals 14 residues. The V and J ends lost 2 bases and 3 bases respectively, with 11 bases between them. Germline values: CDR1 ENHRY, CDR2 SYGVKD. In DNA, the CDR3 is TGTGCCATCAGTGAGGGGCAGGCGAACTACGAGCAGTACTTC. Protein sequence: CAISEGQANYEQYF.

This clone has only one observation. The chain links TRBV5-1 to TRBJ2-5, with no clear D. The germline gives CDR1 SGHRS, CDR2 YFSETQ. The CDR3 has 14 residues. V shed 4 bases and J shed 2 bases, with 12 bases lying between them. CDR3 in amino acids: CASSPRLAQETQYF. CDR3 DNA: TGCGCCAGCAGCCCGCGACTGGCGCAAGAGACCCAGTACTTC.

The rearrangement joins TRBV19 to TRBJ2-7; the D gene is possibly TRBD1 (6 bases). The CDR3 is made up of 13 amino acids. Germline V lookup: CDR1 LNHDA, CDR2 SQIVND (reference sequence). Trimming cost V 5 bases and J 0 bases, with 8 bases left between them. The CDR3, as DNA: TGTGCCAGTAGTCCGGACAGCTCCTACGAGCAGTACTTC. Protein sequence: CASSPDSSYEQYF.

V usage is TRBV2 and J usage is TRBJ2-5; TRBD2 aligns across 8 bases. The V gene end was trimmed by 5 bases and the J gene end by 10 bases; junction bases not matched to a gene: 18. Germline assignment: CDR1 SNHLY and CDR2 FYNNEI. The CDR3 is made up of 16 amino acids. CDR3 residues: CASSRGGLGYFGDQYF. The CDR3 region has the DNA TGTGCCAGCAGTAGGGGGGGACTAGGATATTTTGGGGACCAGTACTTC.

V gene TRBV19 combines with J gene TRBJ2-7, with TRBD2 matching over 7 bases. The CDR3 contains 14 residues. Germline V gene sequence: CDR1 LNHDA, CDR2 SQIVND (reference sequence). J lost 4 bases, V lost 5 bases, and 8 bases had no gene match. CDR3 coding DNA: TGTGCCAGTAGTCTATATGGACTAGTTTACGAGCAGTACTTC. Translation gives CASSLYGLVYEQYF.

V gene TRBV7-2 combines with J gene TRBJ2-5; D possibly corresponds to TRBD2 (6 bases). The CDR3 has 15 residues. V dropped 4 bases and J dropped 4 bases, with 16 bases sitting between them. The V gene's germline CDR1 is SGHTA and CDR2 FQGNSA. CDR3 residues: CASSSRLGGAETQYF. For the CDR3, the DNA is TGTGCCAGCAGCTCGCGACTAGGAGGGGCAGAGACCCAGTACTTC.

The chain combines TRBV5-1 with TRBJ1-3; a possible D gene is TRBD1 (6 bases). CDR1 and CDR2 from the germline V gene are SGHRS and YFSETQ. The CDR3 runs 15 residues. With 0 bases removed from V and 4 bases from J, the gap between germline ends came to 11 bases. CDR3 sequence reads: CASSLGIGQGNTIYF. The CDR3 DNA is TGCGCCAGCAGCTTGGGGATTGGACAGGGAAACACCATATATTTT.

The chain uses TRBV5-1 and TRBJ2-2; possible D gene TRBD1, 6 bases. The CDR3 spans 16 residues. Germline V gene data show CDR1 as SGHRS and CDR2 as YFSETQ. The V end was cut by 4 bases, the J end by 1 base, with 14 bases between. The CDR3 region is CASSPIPGQNTGELFF. In nucleotides, the CDR3 is TGCGCCAGCAGCCCAATCCCGGGACAGAACACCGGGGAGCTGTTTTTT.

This chain uses TRBV19 with TRBJ2-2; no reliable D call. Per the germline V gene, CDR1 is LNHDA and CDR2 is SQIVND (reference sequence). The V end was cut by 3 bases, the J end by 2 bases, with 7 bases between. The CDR3 has 14 amino acids. The CDR3 is CASSMAVNTGELFF. The DNA of the CDR3 is TGTGCCAGTAGTATGGCGGTAAACACCGGGGAGCTGTTTTTT.

The rearrangement joins TRBV7-8 to TRBJ2-3, with 12 bases aligning to TRBD2. The CDR3 is 17 residues long. Germline V CDR1 and CDR2: SGHVS, FQNEAQ. The V segment lost 7 bases and the J segment 0 bases; nucleotides outside the gene matches: 8. The CDR3 nucleotides are TGTGCCAGCATGCCTCGGACTAGCGGGACCAGCACAGATACGCAGTATTTT. Its protein is CASMPRTSGTSTDTQYF. Using reference TRBV7-8 and TRBJ2-3 for the parts outside the CDR3, the full variable domain is GAGVSQSPRYKVAKRGQDVALRCDPISGHVSLFWYQQALGQGPEFLTYFQNEAQLDKSGLPSDRFFAERPEGSVSTLKIQRTQQEDSAVYLCASMPRTSGTSTDTQYFGPGTRLTVL.

V gene TRBV6-5 combines with J gene TRBJ2-1; 10 positions agree with TRBD2. With 10 bases clipped from V and 5 bases from J, the junction kept 8 bases outside the gene matches. The germline CDR1 and CDR2 sequences are MNHEY and SVGAGI. This CDR3 has 14 residues. The CDR3 DNA sequence: TGTGCCATCACGAGCGGGGGGGCCGACAATGAGCAGTTCTTC. This codes for CAITSGGADNEQFF.

The V gene is TRBV28, the J gene TRBJ2-1; a possible D gene is TRBD2 (5 bases). CDR1 and CDR2 (germline): MDHEN, SYDVKM. This CDR3 has 13 amino acids. Trimming took off 7 bases at V and 7 bases at J, with 14 bases between the two ends. The DNA for the CDR3 is TGTGCCAGCACCCACTGGGGAGAAAATGAGCAGTTCTTC. Translated: CASTHWGENEQFF.

The chain is built from TRBV7-3 and TRBJ2-1; 9 bases map to TRBD2. V lost 0 bases to trimming and J lost 6 bases; unmatched junction nucleotides: 3. CDR1 and CDR2 (germline): SGHTA, FQGTGA. The CDR3 length is 15 residues. CDR3 in amino acids: CASSLTRTSANEQFF. The CDR3 nucleotides read TGTGCCAGCAGCTTAACGAGGACTAGCGCCAATGAGCAGTTCTTC.

CDR3 in amino acids: CATSAQGPYNEQFF. As DNA, the CDR3 is TGTGCCACCAGCGCCCAGGGGCCATACAATGAGCAGTTCTTC. The rearrangement joins TRBV15 to TRBJ2-1; the D gene is possibly TRBD1 (6 bases). The ends were cut back, 5 bases at V and 4 bases at J, with 12 bases in the middle. Germline values: CDR1 LNHNV, CDR2 YYDKDF (reference sequence). The CDR3 consists of 14 residues.